This T cell receptor (beta chain) was documented in a study of blood T cell repertoires in COVID-19. For the study at large: The samples span acute and convalescent COVID-19 from the United States, Italy and Spain.

With V trimmed by 4 bases and J by 4 bases, 15 bases remained unmatched. CDR3 length equals 17 residues. Germline loops: CDR1 SNHLY, CDR2 FYNNEI. Sequenced by immunoSEQ multiplex PCR; TCRdb stores in-frame clones only, minus some. This table has around 290,000 clones, around 87% appearing once. The V gene is TRBV2, the J gene TRBJ1-2, with 7 bases matching TRBD1. The specimen was peripheral blood. This TCR derives from a woman aged 50 to 65 who had recovered from COVID-19. DNA for the CDR3: TGTGCCAGCAGTGGTCCCGGGGGTAGACAGGGAAGCTATGGCTACACCTTC. Amino acid sequence: CASSGPGGRQGSYGYTF. The full variable domain, in which reference TRBV2 and TRBJ1-2 provide the parts outside the CDR3, is EPEVTQTPSHQVTQMGQEVILRCVPISNHLYFYWYRQILGQKVEFLVSFYNNEISEKSEIFDDQFSVERPDGSNFTLKIRSTKLEDSAMYFCASSGPGGRQGSYGYTFGSGTRLTVV.